One sample yielded the 30 T cell receptor beta chains listed below, sequenced in a study of early T cells in non-severe SARS-CoV-2 infection (dated by TCRdb to about 2021). Library preparation employed 5' RACE. The sequencer listed for this sample is NextSeq 500. The public reads were reprocessed in TCRdb via fastp at Q25 and MiXCR, keeping in-frame beta chains. Duplicate CDR3 protein sequences are folded into a single record with the most common DNA and genes. The sample data list about 60,000 distinct CDR3 sequences, and under 15% of these were observed just once. The biggest ten clones account for roughly 4.2% of the sample. The sequenced sample consisted of whole blood. The receptors derive from an adult who was a healthcare worker with PCR-confirmed SARS-CoV-2 infection or an uninfected control (not recorded which).

This clonotype was observed many times. The gene calls are TRBV7-6 and TRBJ2-7; TRBD1 agrees at 9 bases. CDR1 is SGHVS and CDR2 is FNYEAQ in the germline V gene. CDR3 length equals 15 residues. Trimming took 4 bases from V and 3 from J; bases not matched to a gene: 7. CDR3 nucleotide sequence: TGTGCCAGCAGCTCATTAGGGGACAGGGACTACGAGCAGTACTTC. Translation gives CASSSLGDRDYEQYF. Drawing the rest from reference TRBV7-6 and TRBJ2-7, the complete variable domain is GAGVSQSPRYKVTKRGQDVALRCDPISGHVSLYWYRQALGQGPEFLTYFNYEAQQDKSGLPNDRFSAERPEGSISTLTIQRTEQRDSAMYRCASSSLGDRDYEQYFGPGTRLTVT.

This clonotype was counted at least ten times. The chain joins TRBV30 to TRBJ2-1; D is undetermined. Germline-derived CDR1 and CDR2 are GTSNPN and SVGIG (reference sequence). The germline V and J ends were trimmed by 0 bases and 6 bases, with 9 bases remaining between them. This CDR3 has 13 amino acids. CDR3 in amino acids: CAWSVSAGNEQFF. The CDR3 DNA reads as TGTGCCTGGAGTGTCAGCGCTGGCAATGAGCAGTTCTTC.

This clonotype showed up just a few times. This chain links TRBV29-1 with TRBJ2-1; TRBD1 matches at 9 bases. With V trimmed by 7 bases and J by 7 bases, 2 bases remained unmatched. Germline CDR1 and CDR2: SQVTM and ANQGSEA. The CDR3 extends over 11 amino acids. For the CDR3, the DNA is TGCAGCGGCGGACAGGGGAATGAGCAGTTCTTC. This sequence encodes CSGGQGNEQFF.

This clonotype was recorded many times. The chain recombines TRBV10-2 with TRBJ2-4, with 11 bases identical to TRBD1. V shed 4 bases, J shed 8 bases, and the junction held 4 bases outside the gene matches. The CDR3 runs to 14 residues. Germline values: CDR1 WSHSY, CDR2 SAAADI. CDR3 residues: CASSGRTGGHIQYF. The CDR3 nucleotides are TGCGCCAGCAGTGGCCGGACAGGGGGCCACATTCAGTACTTC.

The rearrangement joins TRBV10-2 to TRBJ1-1; D call uncertain. The CDR3 loop spans 12 amino acids. V lost 10 bases and J lost 3, with 12 bases in between. Germline values: CDR1 WSHSY, CDR2 SAAADI. The DNA for the CDR3 is TGCGCCACGAAAAGTCCTGACACTGAAGCTTTCTTT. This gives the protein CATKSPDTEAFF.

This sequence joins TRBV18 and TRBJ2-7; possibly TRBD1 for D (6 bases). Between the trimmed V and J ends, which lost 2 bases and 1 base, there was a span of 9 bases. The CDR3 covers 14 residues. Germline V gene lookup returns CDR1 KGHSH and CDR2 LQKENI. The CDR3 DNA sequence: TGTGCCAGCTCACCAAGACAGGAGTCCTACGAGCAGTACTTC. It specifies CASSPRQESYEQYF.

This clonotype was counted between two and nine times. The chain combines TRBV7-2 with TRBJ2-5, with TRBD2 matching 8 bases. The V gene's germline CDR1 is SGHTA and CDR2 FQGNSA. This CDR3 spans 16 amino acids. V gave up 4 bases and J gave up 1 base; unmatched junction bases: 8. CDR3 bases: TGTGCCAGCAGCTGGGGAAGCGGGGGACTCCAAGAGACCCAGTACTTC. It yields the protein CASSWGSGGLQETQYF.

V and J are TRBV7-3 and TRBJ2-3; 7 bases map to TRBD1. V lost 3 bases to trimming and J lost 2 bases; unmatched junction nucleotides: 5. The CDR3 extends over 15 amino acids. Germline CDR1 SGHTA, CDR2 FQGTGA. Here the CDR3 reads CASSLSGTATDTQYF. The CDR3 DNA follows: TGTGCCAGCAGCTTGTCCGGGACAGCCACAGATACGCAGTATTTT. Full variable domain (outside the CDR3, taken from reference TRBV7-3 and TRBJ2-3): GAGVSQTPSNKVTEKGKYVELRCDPISGHTALYWYRQSLGQGPEFLIYFQGTGAADDSGLPNDRFFAVRPEGSVSTLKIQRTERGDSAVYLCASSLSGTATDTQYFGPGTRLTVL.

This chain connects TRBV6-2 or TRBV6-3 to TRBJ2-5; 8 positions match TRBD1. CDR1 is MNHEY and CDR2 is SVGEGT in the germline V gene. V lost 4 bases, J lost 1 base, and 2 bases stayed unmatched. The length of the CDR3 is 14 residues. CDR3 sequence (DNA): TGTGCCAGCAGTTCCGACAGGGGCCAAGAGACCCAGTACTTC. Amino acids: CASSSDRGQETQYF.

The sample holds many counts of this clonotype. The gene calls are TRBV7-2 and TRBJ1-6; D call uncertain. V lost 0 bases and J lost 9, with 9 bases in between. Germline V CDR1 and CDR2: SGHTA, FQGNSA. This CDR3 spans 14 amino acids. The CDR3 loop reads CASSLAQGGSPLHF. The DNA for the CDR3 is TGTGCCAGCAGCTTAGCCCAAGGAGGTTCACCCCTCCACTTT.

The chain carries TRBV29-1 and TRBJ1-1, with TRBD1 as a possible D gene (6 bases). The germline V gene has CDR1 SQVTM and CDR2 ANQGSEA. CDR3 size: 12 residues. V was pared by 3 bases and J by 6 bases, with 11 bases between. The CDR3, as DNA: TGCAGCGTTGACAAGGGGGACTCTGAAGCTTTCTTT. This codes for CSVDKGDSEAFF.

This clonotype was recorded a few times. The V call is TRBV7-2, the J call TRBJ1-2; 7 positions match TRBD1. Per germline, CDR1 SGHTA and CDR2 FQGNSA. The CDR3 contains 14 residues. Trimming at V came to 6 bases and at J to 6 bases, leaving 10 bases not matched to a gene. The CDR3 region has the DNA TGTGCCAGCAGTTTCGCTACAGGGGCGGATGGCTACACCTTC. Its protein is CASSFATGADGYTF. Full variable domain (rest looked up from reference TRBV7-2 and TRBJ1-2): GAGVSQSPSNKVTEKGKDVELRCDPISGHTALYWYRQSLGQGLEFLIYFQGNSAPDKSGLPSDRFSAERTGGSVSTLTIQRTQQEDSAVYLCASSFATGADGYTFGSGTRLTVV.

This clonotype turned up a few times. This chain connects TRBV28 to TRBJ2-1, with D tentatively TRBD1 (6 bases). This CDR3 comprises 15 residues. In germline, CDR1 is MDHEN, CDR2 SYDVKM. Between the trimmed V and J ends, which lost 7 bases and 10 bases, there was a span of 23 bases. DNA for the CDR3: TGTGCCAGCACTTGGGGGACAACCCAGGTGTCCGAGCAGTTCTTC. It yields the protein CASTWGTTQVSEQFF.

Only a few counts were recorded for this clonotype. Here the CDR3 DNA reads TGCAGTGCTAGAGGCCAGGGAGCCTCACCCCTCCACTTT. Its translation: CSARGQGASPLHF. The genes are TRBV20-1 and TRBJ1-6; maybe TRBD1 (5 bases). Germline V gene lookup returns CDR1 DFQATT and CDR2 SNEGSKA (reference sequence). CDR3 length equals 13 residues. The V gene lost 1 base and the J gene lost 10 bases, with 11 bases spanning the gap.

This clonotype was seen only a few times. The rearrangement joins TRBV5-6 to TRBJ2-2; D is undetermined. The length of the CDR3 is 14 residues. Per germline, CDR1 SGHDT and CDR2 YYEEEE. Trimming removed 2 bases at V and 1 base at J, with 6 bases between. The CDR3 DNA is TGTGCCAGCAGCTTTATAGAGAACACCGGGGAGCTGTTTTTT. Translating it yields CASSFIENTGELFF.

With respect to this clonotype: An end of the junction does not agree with germline; a read error may underlie this. The chain joins TRBV11-2 to TRBJ1-2, with 8 bases identical to TRBD1. CDR3 length: 16 amino acids. In germline, CDR1 is SGHAT, CDR2 FQNNGV. CDR3 DNA sequence: TGTACCAGCAGCTTAGATTTCGGGACAGGCGGTTACGGCTACACCTTC. Translated: CTSSLDFGTGGYGYTF.

This clonotype was seen only a few times. The rearrangement uses TRBV10-3 and TRBJ1-2; D is undetermined. Germline CDR1 reads ENHRY; CDR2 reads SYGVKD. Trimming stripped 2 bases from V and 6 bases from J, with 7 bases between. CDR3 length equals 12 residues. This CDR3 reads CAISERLDGYTF. The CDR3 nucleotides are TGTGCCATCAGTGAGAGACTCGATGGCTACACCTTC.

This chain uses TRBV5-1 with TRBJ2-7; 7 nucleotides line up with TRBD1. J lost 3 bases, V lost 3 bases, and 12 bases had no gene match. Looked up from germline, CDR1 is SGHRS and CDR2 is YFSETQ. This CDR3 is built from 16 residues. Here the CDR3 reads CASSSYTTGQFYEQYF. The CDR3 region has the DNA TGCGCCAGCAGCTCCTACACCACGGGACAGTTCTACGAGCAGTACTTC.

This clonotype was seen repeatedly, ten times or more. The CDR3 DNA reads TGCGCCAGCAGCTTGGATTTAAGGGGGCTCACTGAAGCTTTCTTT. This translates into CASSLDLRGLTEAFF. The chain has TRBV5-1 and TRBJ1-1; 7 positions agree with TRBD1. With 0 bases clipped from V and 4 bases from J, the junction kept 6 bases outside the gene matches. Germline V CDR1 and CDR2: SGHRS, YFSETQ. CDR3 length equals 15 residues.

J is TRBJ2-3 and V is TRBV4-3; TRBD2 aligns across 9 bases. This CDR3 is built from 16 residues. The J segment lost 2 bases and the V segment lost 1 base, leaving 4 bases of the junction unmatched. The germline gives CDR1 LGHNA, CDR2 YSLEER. The CDR3 DNA is TGCGCCAGCAGCCAAGGGATAGCGGGGGCCACAGATACGCAGTATTTT. Protein: CASSQGIAGATDTQYF.

This clonotype was seen only a few times. One junction end disagrees with the germline gene, perhaps due to a read error. The chain's CDR3 is CASNLGLAGYNEQFF. Here the CDR3 DNA reads TGCGCCAGCAACTTGGGACTAGCGGGTTACAATGAGCAGTTCTTC. V gene TRBV5-1 combines with J gene TRBJ2-1; TRBD2 matches at 12 bases. The CDR3 runs to 15 residues. Germline loops: CDR1 SGHRS, CDR2 YFSETQ.

Regarding this clonotype: A much larger clone differs from this one at a single base, so this may be a read error. The chain has TRBV2 and TRBJ2-3; D might be TRBD2 (5 bases). Trimming removed 5 bases at V and 4 bases at J, with 13 bases between. The CDR3 spans 14 residues. CDR1 and CDR2 from the germline V gene are SNHLY and FYNNEI. The CDR3 region is CASSHPGSSDTQYF. CDR3 DNA: TGTGCCAGCAGTCACCCGGGGAGCTCAGATACGCAGTATTTT.

This clonotype appeared a few times. The chain joins TRBV5-5 to TRBJ2-1, with 7 bases lining up with TRBD2. Germline V gene data show CDR1 as SGHKS and CDR2 as YYEKEE (reference sequence). This CDR3 has 17 residues. The V gene end was trimmed by 0 bases and the J gene end by 4 bases; junction bases not matched to a gene: 10. The CDR3 loop reads CASSLEGIAGLYNEQFF. As DNA, the CDR3 is TGTGCCAGCAGCTTGGAAGGGATAGCGGGCCTGTACAATGAGCAGTTCTTC.

This chain links TRBV11-2 with TRBJ2-3; D gene ambiguous. This CDR3 has 12 residues. The V end lost 4 bases, the J end lost 6 bases, and 8 bases lay between the germline ends. The V gene's germline CDR1 is SGHAT and CDR2 FQNNGV. This CDR3 is CASSSIGDTQYF. In nucleotides, the CDR3 is TGTGCCAGCAGCTCAATCGGGGATACGCAGTATTTT.

Many counts were recorded for this clonotype. J is TRBJ1-1 and V is TRBV5-6; D is unresolved. Germline lookup yields CDR1 SGHDT and CDR2 YYEEEE. Trimming removed 4 bases from V and 7 bases from J, with 11 bases in between. There are 12 residues in the CDR3. CDR3 sequence reads: CASSAEGREAFF. The CDR3 bases are TGTGCCAGCAGCGCGGAGGGCCGTGAAGCTTTCTTT.

The CDR3 DNA is TGTGCCAGTAGTACAGGACAGGGACGCAATCAGCCCCAGCATTTT. It translates to CASSTGQGRNQPQHF. The chain joins TRBV19 to TRBJ1-5, with 8 nucleotides matching TRBD1. V dropped 4 bases and J dropped 2; count of bases not matched to a gene: 4. This CDR3 contains 15 residues. CDR1 is LNHDA, CDR2 SQIVND, per germline (reference sequence).

This clonotype appeared a few times. The gene calls are TRBV7-2 and TRBJ2-1; 10 bases line up with TRBD2. Trimming removed 1 base from V and 9 bases from J; junction bases left unmatched: 6. CDR1 SGHTA and CDR2 FQGNSA come from the germline V gene. The CDR3 is 15 amino acids. The CDR3, as DNA: TGTGCCAGCAGCTTAGACCCAGCGGGGGGGCGTGAGCAGTTCTTC. Protein: CASSLDPAGGREQFF.

This clonotype has a count of ten or more. The rearrangement links TRBV7-6 to TRBJ2-3; D ambiguous. V lost 6 bases, J lost 2 bases, and 6 bases lay in between. Germline CDR1 and CDR2: SGHVS and FNYEAQ. The CDR3 is 12 amino acids. As DNA, the CDR3 is TGTGCCAGCAGTTATATCACAGATACGCAGTATTTT. The encoded protein is CASSYITDTQYF.

This clonotype was counted only a few times. The chain recombines TRBV7-6 with TRBJ2-3; 7 bases align to TRBD1. The CDR3 is made up of 15 amino acids. Germline V gives CDR1 SGHVS, CDR2 FNYEAQ. The V gene end was trimmed by 5 bases and the J gene end by 2 bases; junction bases not matched to a gene: 7. The CDR3: CASSQTGVNTDTQYF. The CDR3 DNA follows: TGTGCCAGCAGCCAAACAGGGGTCAACACAGATACGCAGTATTTT.

This chain links TRBV4-1 with TRBJ2-7; TRBD2 matches 8 bases. The CDR3 extends over 16 amino acids. In germline, CDR1 is MGHRA, CDR2 YSYEKL. V shed 3 bases and J 3 bases; nucleotides not matched to a gene: 10. CDR3 protein: CASSHPGLEGVYEQYF. CDR3 DNA sequence: TGCGCCAGCAGCCATCCGGGACTAGAAGGTGTCTACGAGCAGTACTTC.